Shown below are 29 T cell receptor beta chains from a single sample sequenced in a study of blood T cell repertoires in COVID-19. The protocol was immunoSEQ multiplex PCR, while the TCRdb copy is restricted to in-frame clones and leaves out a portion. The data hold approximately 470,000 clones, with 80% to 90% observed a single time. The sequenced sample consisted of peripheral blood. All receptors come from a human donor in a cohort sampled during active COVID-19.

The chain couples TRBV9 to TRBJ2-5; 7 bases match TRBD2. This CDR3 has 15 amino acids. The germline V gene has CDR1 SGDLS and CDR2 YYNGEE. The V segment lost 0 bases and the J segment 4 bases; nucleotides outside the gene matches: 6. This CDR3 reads CASSVGSGRRETQYF. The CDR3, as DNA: TGTGCCAGCAGCGTAGGTAGCGGGCGGAGAGAGACCCAGTACTTC. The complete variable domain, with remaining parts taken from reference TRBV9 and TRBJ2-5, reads DSGVTQTPKHLITATGQRVTLRCSPRSGDLSVYWYQQSLDQGLQFLIQYYNGEERAKGNILERFSAQQFPDLHSELNLSSLELGDSALYFCASSVGSGRRETQYFGPGTRLLVL.

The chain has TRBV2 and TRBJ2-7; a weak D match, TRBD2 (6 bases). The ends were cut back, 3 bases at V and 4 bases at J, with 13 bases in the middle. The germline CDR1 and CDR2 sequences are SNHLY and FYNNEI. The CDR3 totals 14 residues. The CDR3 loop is CASSDRLAQYEQYF. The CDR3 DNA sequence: TGTGCCAGCAGTGACCGGCTAGCGCAGTACGAGCAGTACTTC.

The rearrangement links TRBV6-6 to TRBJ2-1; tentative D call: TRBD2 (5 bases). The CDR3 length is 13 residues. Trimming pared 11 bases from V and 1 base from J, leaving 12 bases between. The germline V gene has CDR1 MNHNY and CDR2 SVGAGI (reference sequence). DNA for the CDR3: TGTGCCCACGGAGGATCTTCCTACAATGAGCAGTTCTTC. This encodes CAHGGSSYNEQFF.

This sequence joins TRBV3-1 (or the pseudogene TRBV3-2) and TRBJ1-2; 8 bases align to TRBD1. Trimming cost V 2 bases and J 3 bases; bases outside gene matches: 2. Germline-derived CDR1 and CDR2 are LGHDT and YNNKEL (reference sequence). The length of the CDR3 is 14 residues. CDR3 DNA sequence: TGTGCCAGCAGCCAACCACAGGGGGACTATGGCTACACCTTC. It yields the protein CASSQPQGDYGYTF.

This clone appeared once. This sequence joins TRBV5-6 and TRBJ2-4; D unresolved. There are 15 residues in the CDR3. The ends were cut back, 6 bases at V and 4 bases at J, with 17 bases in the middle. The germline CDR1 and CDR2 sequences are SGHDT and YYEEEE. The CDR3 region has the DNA TGTGCCAGCACCAAGCCAAACGAGGTAAAAAACATTCAGTACTTC. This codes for CASTKPNEVKNIQYF.

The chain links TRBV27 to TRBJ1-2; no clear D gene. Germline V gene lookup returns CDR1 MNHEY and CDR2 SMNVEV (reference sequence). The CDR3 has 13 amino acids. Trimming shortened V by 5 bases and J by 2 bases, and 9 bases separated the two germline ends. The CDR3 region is CASSVTWNYGYTF. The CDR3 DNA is TGTGCCAGCAGTGTAACATGGAACTATGGCTACACCTTC.

CDR3 bases: TGTGCCAGCAGCTTCGGGGACAGGGCTTCACCCCTCCACTTT. Translated, it gives CASSFGDRASPLHF. The V call is TRBV5-5, the J call TRBJ1-6; 9 bases map to TRBD1. Germline V gene data show CDR1 as SGHKS and CDR2 as YYEKEE (reference sequence). This CDR3 region has 14 residues. Trimming removed 2 bases from V and 9 bases from J; junction bases left unmatched: 3.

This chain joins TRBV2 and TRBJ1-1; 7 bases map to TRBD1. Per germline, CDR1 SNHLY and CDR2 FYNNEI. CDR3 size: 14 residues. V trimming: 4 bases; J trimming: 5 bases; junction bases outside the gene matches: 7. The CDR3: CASSVEGARTEAFF. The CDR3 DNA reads TGTGCCAGCAGTGTAGAGGGGGCCCGGACTGAAGCTTTCTTT. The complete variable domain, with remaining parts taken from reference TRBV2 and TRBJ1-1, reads EPEVTQTPSHQVTQMGQEVILRCVPISNHLYFYWYRQILGQKVEFLVSFYNNEISEKSEIFDDQFSVERPDGSNFTLKIRSTKLEDSAMYFCASSVEGARTEAFFGQGTRLTVV.

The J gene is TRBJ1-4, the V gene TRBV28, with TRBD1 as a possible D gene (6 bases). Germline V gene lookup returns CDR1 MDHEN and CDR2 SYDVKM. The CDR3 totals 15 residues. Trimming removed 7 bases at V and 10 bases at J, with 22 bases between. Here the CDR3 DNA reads TGTGCCAGCATCCATTATGGGGCCACAGGGAGAAAACTGTTTTTT. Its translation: CASIHYGATGRKLFF.

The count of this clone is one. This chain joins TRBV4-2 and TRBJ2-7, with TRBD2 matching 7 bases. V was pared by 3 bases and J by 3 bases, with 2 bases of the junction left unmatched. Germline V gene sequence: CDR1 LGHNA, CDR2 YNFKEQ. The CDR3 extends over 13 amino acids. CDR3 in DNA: TGTGCCAGCAGCCAGGCGGGGGACTACGAGCAGTACTTC. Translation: CASSQAGDYEQYF.

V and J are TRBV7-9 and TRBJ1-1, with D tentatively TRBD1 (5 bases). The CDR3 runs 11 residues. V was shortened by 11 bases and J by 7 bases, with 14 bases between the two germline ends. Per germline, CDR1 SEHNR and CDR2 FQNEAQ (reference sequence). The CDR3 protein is CAGAWGSEAFF. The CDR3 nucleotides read TGTGCCGGGGCGTGGGGAAGTGAAGCTTTCTTT.

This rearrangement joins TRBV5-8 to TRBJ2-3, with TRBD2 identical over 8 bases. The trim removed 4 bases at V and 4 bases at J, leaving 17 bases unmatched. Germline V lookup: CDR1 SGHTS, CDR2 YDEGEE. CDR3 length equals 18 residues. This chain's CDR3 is CASSPRTSPSTHADTQYF. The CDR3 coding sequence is TGTGCCAGCAGCCCCAGGACTAGCCCAAGCACGCATGCAGATACGCAGTATTTT.

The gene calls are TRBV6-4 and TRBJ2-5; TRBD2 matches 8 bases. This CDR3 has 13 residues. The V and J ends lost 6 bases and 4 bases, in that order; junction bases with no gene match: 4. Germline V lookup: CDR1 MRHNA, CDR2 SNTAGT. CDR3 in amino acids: CASSVRGGETQYF. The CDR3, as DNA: TGTGCCAGCAGCGTTCGGGGGGGAGAGACCCAGTACTTC.

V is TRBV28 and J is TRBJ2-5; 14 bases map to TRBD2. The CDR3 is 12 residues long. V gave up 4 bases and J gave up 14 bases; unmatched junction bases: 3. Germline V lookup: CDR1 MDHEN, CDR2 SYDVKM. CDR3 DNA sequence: TGTGCCAGCAGTTCTGGGACTAGCGGGAGTTACTTC. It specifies CASSSGTSGSYF.

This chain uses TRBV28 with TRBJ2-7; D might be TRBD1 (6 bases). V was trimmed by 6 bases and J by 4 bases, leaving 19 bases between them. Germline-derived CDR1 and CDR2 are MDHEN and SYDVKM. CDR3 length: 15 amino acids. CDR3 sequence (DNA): TGTGCCAGCAGCCCACCCCAGGGGAACGGATACGAGCAGTACTTC. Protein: CASSPPQGNGYEQYF.

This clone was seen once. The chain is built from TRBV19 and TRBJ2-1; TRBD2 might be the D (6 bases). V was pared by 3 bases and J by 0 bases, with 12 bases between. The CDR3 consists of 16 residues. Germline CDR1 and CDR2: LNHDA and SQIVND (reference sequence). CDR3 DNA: TGTGCCAGTAGTATTTGGGACTCCCCCTCCTACAATGAGCAGTTCTTC. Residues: CASSIWDSPSYNEQFF.

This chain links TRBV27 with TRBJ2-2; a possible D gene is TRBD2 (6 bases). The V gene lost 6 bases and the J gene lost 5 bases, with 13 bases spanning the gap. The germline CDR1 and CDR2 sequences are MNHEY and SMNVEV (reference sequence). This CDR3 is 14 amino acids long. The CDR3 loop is CASSMTRSTGELFF. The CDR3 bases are TGTGCCAGCAGCATGACTAGAAGTACCGGGGAGCTGTTTTTT.

The CDR3 is CASNLRGLDNNEQFF. CDR3 nucleotides: TGCGCCAGCAACCTCCGAGGGCTCGATAACAATGAGCAGTTCTTC. The chain carries TRBV5-1 and TRBJ2-1, with a possible D match to TRBD2 (5 bases). CDR1 is SGHRS and CDR2 is YFSETQ in the germline V gene. The CDR3 loop spans 15 amino acids. V was cut by 6 bases and J by 5 bases, with 18 bases left in between. The full variable domain, completed using reference TRBV5-1 and TRBJ2-1, is KAGVTQTPRYLIKTRGQQVTLSCSPISGHRSVSWYQQTPGQGLQFLFEYFSETQRNKGNFPGRFSGRQFSNSRSEMNVSTLELGDSALYLCASNLRGLDNNEQFFGPGTRLTVL.

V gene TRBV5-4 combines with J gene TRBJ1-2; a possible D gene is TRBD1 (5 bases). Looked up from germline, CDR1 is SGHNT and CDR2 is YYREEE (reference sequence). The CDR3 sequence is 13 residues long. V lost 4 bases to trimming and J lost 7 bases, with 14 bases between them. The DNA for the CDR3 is TGTGCCAGCAGCATGGAAGGGGTAGGTGGCTACACCTTC. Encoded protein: CASSMEGVGGYTF. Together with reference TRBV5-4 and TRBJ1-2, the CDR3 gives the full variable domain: ETGVTQSPTHLIKTRGQQVTLRCSSQSGHNTVSWYQQALGQGPQFIFQYYREEENGRGNFPPRFSGLQFPNYSSELNVNALELDDSALYLCASSMEGVGGYTFGSGTRLTVV.

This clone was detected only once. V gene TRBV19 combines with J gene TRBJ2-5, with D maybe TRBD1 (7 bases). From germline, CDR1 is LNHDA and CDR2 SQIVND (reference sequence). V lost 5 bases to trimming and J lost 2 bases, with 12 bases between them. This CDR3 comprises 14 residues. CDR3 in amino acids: CASSPAGGQETQYF. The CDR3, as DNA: TGTGCCAGTAGTCCGGCAGGGGGGCAAGAGACCCAGTACTTC.

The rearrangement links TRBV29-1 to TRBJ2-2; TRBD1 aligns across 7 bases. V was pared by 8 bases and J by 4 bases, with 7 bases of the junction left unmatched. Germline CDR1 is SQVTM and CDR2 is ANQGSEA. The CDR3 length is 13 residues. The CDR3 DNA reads TGCAGCATAGGACAGGAACCCACCGGGGAGCTGTTTTTT. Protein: CSIGQEPTGELFF.

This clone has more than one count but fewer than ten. Here the CDR3 reads CASSYLGQGADTQYF. The CDR3 DNA follows: TGTGCCAGCAGTTACCTGGGACAGGGGGCAGATACGCAGTATTTT. The chain joins TRBV6-2 or TRBV6-3 to TRBJ2-3; TRBD1 aligns across 11 bases. Trimming cost V 2 bases and J 4 bases; bases outside gene matches: 2. Per germline, CDR1 MNHEY and CDR2 SVGEGT. CDR3 size: 15 residues.

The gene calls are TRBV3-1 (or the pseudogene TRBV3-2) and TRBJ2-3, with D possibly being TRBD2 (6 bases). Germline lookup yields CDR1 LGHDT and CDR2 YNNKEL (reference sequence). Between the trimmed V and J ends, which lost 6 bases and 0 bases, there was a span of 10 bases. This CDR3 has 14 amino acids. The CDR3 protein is CASSPTSSTDTQYF. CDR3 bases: TGTGCCAGCAGTCCTACTAGCAGCACAGATACGCAGTATTTT.

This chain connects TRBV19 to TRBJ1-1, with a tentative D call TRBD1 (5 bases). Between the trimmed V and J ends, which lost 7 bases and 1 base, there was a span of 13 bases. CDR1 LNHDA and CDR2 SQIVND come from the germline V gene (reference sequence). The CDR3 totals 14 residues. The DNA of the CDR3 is TGTGCCAGTACCCTGAGCGGGGGGAACACTGAAGCTTTCTTT. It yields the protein CASTLSGGNTEAFF.

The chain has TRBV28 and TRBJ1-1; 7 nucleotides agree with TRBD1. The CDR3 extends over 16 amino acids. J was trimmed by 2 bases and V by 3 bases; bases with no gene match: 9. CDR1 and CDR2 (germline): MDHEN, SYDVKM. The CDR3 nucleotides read TGTGCCAGCAGTTTCCCTCCGGGACAGCCTAACACTGAAGCTTTCTTT. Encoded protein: CASSFPPGQPNTEAFF.

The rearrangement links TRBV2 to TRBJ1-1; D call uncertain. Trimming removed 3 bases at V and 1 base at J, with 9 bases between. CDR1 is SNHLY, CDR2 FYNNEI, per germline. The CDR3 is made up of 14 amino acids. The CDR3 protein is CASSDGPPNTEAFF. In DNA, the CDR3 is TGTGCCAGCAGTGACGGTCCCCCGAACACTGAAGCTTTCTTT.

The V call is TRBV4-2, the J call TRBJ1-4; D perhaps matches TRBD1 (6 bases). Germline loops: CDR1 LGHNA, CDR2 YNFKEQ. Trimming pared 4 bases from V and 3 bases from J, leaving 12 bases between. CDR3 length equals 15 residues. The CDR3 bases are TGTGCCAGCAGCCCCGCGGGGGCGTCTAATGAAAAACTGTTTTTT. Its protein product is CASSPAGASNEKLFF.

The CDR3, as DNA: TGTGCCACCAGTGTATTGTCGGCGGTTTGGCGGGGGTACCATAACCTCTACGAGCAGTACTTC. It is translated as CATSVLSAVWRGYHNLYEQYF. The chain combines TRBV24-1 with TRBJ2-7, with 7 bases matching TRBD2. Germline CDR1 reads KGHDR; CDR2 reads SFDVKD. The CDR3 covers 21 residues. Trimming cost V 5 bases and J 3 bases; bases outside gene matches: 27.

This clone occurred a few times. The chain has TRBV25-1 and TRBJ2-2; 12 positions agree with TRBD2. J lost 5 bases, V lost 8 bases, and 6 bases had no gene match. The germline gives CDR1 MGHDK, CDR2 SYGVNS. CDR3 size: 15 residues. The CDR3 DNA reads TGTGCCAGCGGCCGGACTAGCGGGACTACCGGGGAGCTGTTTTTT. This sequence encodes CASGRTSGTTGELFF.